The 20 T cell receptor beta chains listed next were all sequenced from one sample in a study of human T cells and chemical hapten exposure. This sample's time point: patch test 3, about 24 weeks after DPC sensitization. As to treatment: therapeutic diphenylcyclopropenone sensitization with weekly scalp DPC. One entry per CDR3 protein, called by TCRdb with MiXCR from the RACE reads. Of 50,000 to 60,000 distinct CDR3 sequences in the sample, 12% were seen once. This specimen consisted of whole blood, obtained in connection with sensitization to the hapten diphenylcyclopropenone (DPC). The source of these receptors is a man under 40 with alopecia areata. Some clones in this sample may be carry-over from other donors' samples.

This clonotype was detected many times. The DNA for the CDR3 is TGTGCCAGCAGCGCAGACTCAAATTCACCCCTCCACTTT. Protein product: CASSADSNSPLHF. The chain has TRBV3-1 and TRBJ1-6, with no clear D. The ends were cut back, 5 bases at V and 7 bases at J, with 9 bases in the middle. The CDR3 is 13 residues long. Germline V CDR1 and CDR2: LGHDT, YNNKEL (reference sequence). Variable domain in full (rest from reference TRBV3-1 and TRBJ1-6): DTAVSQTPKYLVTQMGNDKSIKCEQNLGHDTMYWYKQDSKKFLKIMFSYNNKELIINETVPNRFSPKSPDKAHLNLHINSLELGDSAVYFCASSADSNSPLHFGNGTRLTVT.

The chain couples TRBV9 to TRBJ2-7, with D perhaps TRBD1 (6 bases). Germline V gives CDR1 SGDLS, CDR2 YYNGEE. Trimming shortened V by 3 bases and J by 0 bases, and 10 bases separated the two germline ends. The CDR3 is 14 amino acids. CDR3 region: CASSETGNSYEQYF. The CDR3 nucleotides are TGTGCCAGCAGCGAGACAGGAAACTCCTACGAGCAGTACTTC.

This clonotype was picked up a small number of times. The V and J genes are TRBV29-1 and TRBJ2-1, with 8 nucleotides matching TRBD1. Looked up from germline, CDR1 is SQVTM and CDR2 is ANQGSEA. The CDR3 extends over 13 amino acids. Losses at the gene ends were 8 bases for V and 7 bases for J; bases not matched to a gene: 10. CDR3: CSFGQGAWNEQFF. As DNA, the CDR3 is TGCAGCTTTGGGCAGGGGGCTTGGAATGAGCAGTTCTTC.

This clonotype was recorded a few times. The gene calls are TRBV7-7 and TRBJ2-7, with D tentatively TRBD1 (6 bases). Deletions cut 5 bases from V and 11 bases from J, with 16 bases between. Germline values: CDR1 SSHAT, CDR2 FNYEAQ (reference sequence). The CDR3 contains 12 residues. The CDR3 sequence is CASSQTGTPEYF. In DNA, the CDR3 is TGTGCCAGCAGCCAGACCGGGACACCTGAGTACTTC.

In this sample, this clonotype turned up many times. The chain employs TRBV20-1 and TRBJ2-3; D is uncertain. The CDR3 runs to 14 residues. Trimming pared 5 bases from V and 1 base from J, leaving 13 bases between. Germline V gene lookup returns CDR1 DFQATT and CDR2 SNEGSKA (reference sequence). Written as DNA, the CDR3 is TGCAGTGCTCGTCCGTTCGACCGCACAGATACGCAGTATTTT. This gives the protein CSARPFDRTDTQYF.

This clonotype was seen only a few times. The chain employs TRBV28 and TRBJ2-7; 8 nucleotides align to TRBD1. CDR3 length: 16 residues. CDR1 MDHEN and CDR2 SYDVKM come from the germline V gene. V shed 6 bases and J 0 bases; nucleotides not matched to a gene: 10. In DNA, the CDR3 is TGTGCCAGCAGCCAACTCGACAGGGGTCCCTCCTACGAGCAGTACTTC. It codes for CASSQLDRGPSYEQYF.

The chain combines TRBV6-6 with TRBJ1-2; D is uncertain. V shed 6 bases and J shed 1 base, with 9 bases lying between them. Germline-derived CDR1 and CDR2 are MNHNY and SVGAGI (reference sequence). The CDR3 sequence is 13 residues long. DNA of the CDR3: TGTGCCAGCAGCCCAAGCAGTAACTATGGCTACACCTTC. Encoded protein: CASSPSSNYGYTF.

The V and J genes are TRBV7-2 and TRBJ2-5; tentative D call: TRBD1 (5 bases). The CDR3 has 14 residues. V lost 4 bases and J lost 1, with 10 bases in between. Germline loops: CDR1 SGHTA, CDR2 FQGNSA. The CDR3 loop reads CASSYQGLQETQYF. CDR3 sequence (DNA): TGTGCCAGCAGCTACCAGGGCCTCCAAGAGACCCAGTACTTC. The whole variable domain, remainder taken from reference TRBV7-2 and TRBJ2-5, is GAGVSQSPSNKVTEKGKDVELRCDPISGHTALYWYRQSLGQGLEFLIYFQGNSAPDKSGLPSDRFSAERTGGSVSTLTIQRTQQEDSAVYLCASSYQGLQETQYFGPGTRLLVL.

This clonotype was counted at least ten times. V usage is TRBV7-6 and J usage is TRBJ2-2; 10 bases are shared with TRBD2. Per germline, CDR1 SGHVS and CDR2 FNYEAQ. The CDR3 runs 16 residues. V was clipped by 5 bases and J by 4 bases; unmatched bases: 7. CDR3 sequence reads: CASSQLAGPSTGELFF. The CDR3 nucleotides read TGTGCCAGCAGCCAACTAGCGGGGCCATCCACCGGGGAGCTGTTTTTT.

In this sample, this clonotype turned up a few times. J is TRBJ2-3 and V is TRBV9, with D perhaps matching TRBD2 (5 bases). V was cut by 3 bases and J by 0 bases, with 14 bases left in between. In germline, CDR1 is SGDLS, CDR2 YYNGEE. The CDR3 has 16 amino acids. CDR3 loop: CASSATERISTDTQYF. CDR3 nucleotides: TGTGCCAGCAGCGCCACTGAGCGGATTAGCACAGATACGCAGTATTTT.

The chain couples TRBV12-3 or TRBV12-4 to TRBJ1-6; TRBD1 agrees at 11 bases. V lost 5 bases to trimming and J lost 9 bases; unmatched junction nucleotides: 3. CDR3 length equals 14 residues. This CDR3 reads CASSTGTGGSPLHF. The CDR3, as DNA: TGTGCCAGCAGTACCGGGACAGGGGGTTCACCCCTCCACTTT.

This chain joins TRBV5-1 and TRBJ2-1, with a possible D match to TRBD2 (5 bases). The ends were cut back, 2 bases at V and 6 bases at J, with 12 bases in the middle. Germline lookup yields CDR1 SGHRS and CDR2 YFSETQ. CDR3 length: 14 residues. The CDR3 loop reads CASSLPGIFNEQFF. DNA of the CDR3: TGCGCCAGCAGCTTACCCGGGATCTTCAATGAGCAGTTCTTC.

This clonotype was recorded a few times. The chain carries TRBV20-1 and TRBJ1-5; TRBD1 might be the D (6 bases). Germline CDR1 reads DFQATT; CDR2 reads SNEGSKA (reference sequence). V was clipped by 0 bases and J by 5 bases, with 11 bases between them. This CDR3 is 14 amino acids long. DNA for the CDR3: TGCAGTGCTAGAGAACAGGGATTGGATCAGCCCCAGCATTTT. Translation: CSAREQGLDQPQHF.

This clonotype was seen many times. The V call is TRBV6-6, the J call TRBJ1-6, with D hard to call. Germline-derived CDR1 and CDR2 are MNHNY and SVGAGI (reference sequence). The CDR3 is made up of 13 amino acids. Trimming removed 6 bases from V and 10 bases from J, with 13 bases in between. The CDR3 region is CASSIFKVSPLHF. The CDR3 DNA reads TGTGCCAGCAGCATATTCAAAGTATCACCCCTCCACTTT.

In this sample, this clonotype turned up many times. The chain combines TRBV29-1 with TRBJ1-2; 9 bases are shared with TRBD1. CDR1 SQVTM and CDR2 ANQGSEA come from the germline V gene. V was pared by 8 bases and J by 2 bases, with 3 bases of the junction left unmatched. CDR3 length equals 12 residues. CDR3 sequence reads: CSTDRGNYGYTF. The CDR3, as DNA: TGCAGCACGGACAGGGGAAACTATGGCTACACCTTC.

This clonotype was seen only a few times. V gene TRBV9 combines with J gene TRBJ2-7; 10 nucleotides align to TRBD1. The V gene end was trimmed by 2 bases and the J gene end by 0 bases; junction bases not matched to a gene: 5. Germline CDR1 is SGDLS and CDR2 is YYNGEE. This CDR3 comprises 16 residues. This CDR3 is CASSVGWDRGSYEQYF. DNA for the CDR3: TGTGCCAGCAGCGTCGGATGGGACAGGGGCTCCTACGAGCAGTACTTC. The entire variable domain, with the rest obtained from reference TRBV9 and TRBJ2-7, is as follows: DSGVTQTPKHLITATGQRVTLRCSPRSGDLSVYWYQQSLDQGLQFLIQYYNGEERAKGNILERFSAQQFPDLHSELNLSSLELGDSALYFCASSVGWDRGSYEQYFGPGTRLTVT.

The rearrangement joins TRBV3-1 to TRBJ1-6, with D possibly TRBD1 on 5 matching bases. Germline V gene sequence: CDR1 LGHDT, CDR2 YNNKEL (reference sequence). The CDR3 sequence is 15 residues long. Trimming removed 1 base from V and 7 bases from J, with 11 bases in between. This CDR3 is CASSQGQTINSPLHF. CDR3 nucleotides: TGTGCCAGCAGCCAAGGACAGACGATAAATTCACCCCTCCACTTT.

This clonotype turned up a few times. This rearrangement joins TRBV11-2 to TRBJ1-1, with 11 bases that match TRBD1. V gave up 0 bases and J gave up 4 bases; unmatched junction bases: 1. This CDR3 is 15 amino acids long. CDR1 and CDR2 from the germline V gene are SGHAT and FQNNGV. CDR3 protein: CASSLEGTGGTEAFF. Written as DNA, the CDR3 is TGTGCCAGCAGCTTAGAAGGGACAGGGGGCACTGAAGCTTTCTTT.

In its sample, this clonotype was seen a few times. This rearrangement joins TRBV7-7 to TRBJ2-5; TRBD2 agrees at 12 bases. J was trimmed by 2 bases and V by 4 bases; bases with no gene match: 8. The CDR3 is 17 amino acids. The germline CDR1 and CDR2 sequences are SSHAT and FNYEAQ (reference sequence). CDR3 nucleotides: TGTGCCAGCAGCTCGGGTCGTCTAGCGGGGGGGCAAGAGACCCAGTACTTC. This codes for CASSSGRLAGGQETQYF.

This clonotype was counted between two and nine times. J is TRBJ2-1 and V is TRBV6-5; 8 bases line up with TRBD2. Germline trimming cut 8 bases from V and 6 bases from J; bases unmatched to any gene: 21. There are 18 residues in the CDR3. Germline values: CDR1 MNHEY, CDR2 SVGAGI. CDR3 region: CASSPTGRSGGPRNEQFF. The DNA for the CDR3 is TGTGCCAGCTCCCCTACGGGGCGGAGCGGGGGCCCACGCAATGAGCAGTTCTTC.